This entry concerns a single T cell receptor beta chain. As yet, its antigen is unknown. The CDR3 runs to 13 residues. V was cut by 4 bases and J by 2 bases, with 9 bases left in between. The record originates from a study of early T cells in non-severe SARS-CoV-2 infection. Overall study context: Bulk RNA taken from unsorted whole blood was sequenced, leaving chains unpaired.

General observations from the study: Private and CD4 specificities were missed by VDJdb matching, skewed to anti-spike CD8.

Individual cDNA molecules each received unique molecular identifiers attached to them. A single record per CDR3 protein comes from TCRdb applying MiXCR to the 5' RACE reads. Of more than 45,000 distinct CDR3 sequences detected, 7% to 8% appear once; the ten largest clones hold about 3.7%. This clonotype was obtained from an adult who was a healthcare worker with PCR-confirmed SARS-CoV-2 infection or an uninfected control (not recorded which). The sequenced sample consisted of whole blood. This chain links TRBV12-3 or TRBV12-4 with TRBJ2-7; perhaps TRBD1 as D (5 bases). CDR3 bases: TGTGCCAGCAGTTGGGGCAGCACCTACGAGCAGTACTTC. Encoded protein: CASSWGSTYEQYF.